These 18 T cell receptor beta chains came from one sample sequenced in a study of graft-versus-host responses after intestinal transplantation. No cognate antigen is known for these TCRs. The assay was immunoSEQ multiplex PCR, and TCRdb's table has in-frame clones only and misses some. The data show 50,000 to 80,000 clones, 90% to 95% seen once. The sample in question was unstimulated CD8+ T cells sorted from spleen or lymph node cells, obtained before transplant. Receptor source: a human donor who was the organ donor for an intestinal transplant.

The chain carries TRBV27 and TRBJ1-4, with D unclear. The V end lost 4 bases, the J end lost 8 bases, and 11 bases lay between the germline ends. Germline V gene data show CDR1 as MNHEY and CDR2 as SMNVEV (reference sequence). The CDR3 contains 13 residues. CDR3: CASSYRAGEKLFF. The DNA of the CDR3 is TGTGCCAGCAGTTATAGGGCGGGCGAAAAACTGTTTTTT.

The chain couples TRBV5-1 to TRBJ1-5, with TRBD1 matching over 8 bases. Trimming cost V 2 bases and J 7 bases; bases outside gene matches: 5. In germline, CDR1 is SGHRS, CDR2 YFSETQ. This CDR3 has 14 amino acids. The CDR3 region is CASSFGTGGQPQHF. The CDR3 region has the DNA TGCGCCAGCAGCTTTGGCACAGGGGGGCAGCCCCAGCATTTT.

The chain carries TRBV30 and TRBJ1-5; D uncertain. The CDR3 has 14 amino acids. Germline loops: CDR1 GTSNPN, CDR2 SVGIG (reference sequence). Deletions cut 3 bases from V and 2 bases from J, with 11 bases between. The CDR3 is CAWSPKRCNQPQHF. The DNA for the CDR3 is TGTGCCTGGAGCCCTAAACGGTGCAATCAGCCCCAGCATTTT.

The CDR3 is CASSSTWPAGVVNTGELFF. The CDR3 coding sequence is TGTGCCAGCAGCTCAACGTGGCCAGCGGGAGTCGTGAACACCGGGGAGCTGTTTTTT. The chain uses TRBV7-9 and TRBJ2-2, with 8 bases aligning to TRBD2. The germline V gene encodes CDR1 SEHNR and CDR2 FQNEAQ (reference sequence). V trimming: 4 bases; J trimming: 1 base; junction bases outside the gene matches: 14. This CDR3 has 19 residues.

This chain joins TRBV27 and TRBJ2-5; 8 bases map to TRBD2. There are 16 residues in the CDR3. Germline V gene sequence: CDR1 MNHEY, CDR2 SMNVEV (reference sequence). V trimming: 3 bases; J trimming: 7 bases; junction bases outside the gene matches: 13. DNA for the CDR3: TGTGCCAGCAGTTTGTTGACTAGCGCCTCTTGGGCGACCCAGTACTTC. It translates to CASSLLTSASWATQYF.

The V call is TRBV9, the J call TRBJ1-2; 7 bases fit TRBD1. With V trimmed by 3 bases and J by 5 bases, 10 bases remained unmatched. The CDR3 length is 15 residues. CDR1 is SGDLS, CDR2 YYNGEE, per germline. For the CDR3, the DNA is TGTGCCAGCAGCGCAGACAGGGAGTCGCGGTATGGCTACACCTTC. Amino acids: CASSADRESRYGYTF. The whole variable domain, remainder taken from reference TRBV9 and TRBJ1-2, is DSGVTQTPKHLITATGQRVTLRCSPRSGDLSVYWYQQSLDQGLQFLIQYYNGEERAKGNILERFSAQQFPDLHSELNLSSLELGDSALYFCASSADRESRYGYTFGSGTRLTVV.

The chain joins TRBV30 to TRBJ2-1, with TRBD2 matching over 11 bases. After removal of 1 base from V and 8 bases from J, the junction contained 4 bases not matched to a gene. Germline-derived CDR1 and CDR2 are GTSNPN and SVGIG (reference sequence). This CDR3 is built from 14 residues. The CDR3 spells CAWSELAGEDEQFF. CDR3 nucleotide sequence: TGTGCCTGGAGTGAACTAGCGGGAGAAGATGAGCAGTTCTTC.

This chain links TRBV6-4 with TRBJ2-5, with D possibly TRBD2 on 6 matching bases. The V gene's germline CDR1 is MRHNA and CDR2 SNTAGT. V gave up 0 bases and J gave up 5 bases, with 13 bases separating them. The CDR3 spans 15 residues. The CDR3 region has the DNA TGTGCCAGCAGTGACTCGGCGGGAAAGGGGGAGACCCAGTACTTC. Translating gives CASSDSAGKGETQYF.

The V and J genes are TRBV9 and TRBJ2-7; a weak D match, TRBD2 (6 bases). Deletions cut 7 bases from V and 2 bases from J, with 13 bases between. Germline V lookup: CDR1 SGDLS, CDR2 YYNGEE. The CDR3 runs 13 residues. The CDR3: CASGSGDTYEQYF. In DNA, the CDR3 is TGTGCCAGCGGCTCGGGGGATACCTACGAGCAGTACTTC.

This chain joins TRBV9 and TRBJ1-1; D gene ambiguous. The CDR3 is 15 amino acids. Germline CDR1 SGDLS, CDR2 YYNGEE. With 5 bases removed from V and 0 bases from J, the gap between germline ends came to 14 bases. CDR3 sequence (DNA): TGTGCCAGCAGTGACGGGGAGGGCATGAACACTGAAGCTTTCTTT. This gives the protein CASSDGEGMNTEAFF. The full variable domain, rest sourced from reference TRBV9 and TRBJ1-1, is DSGVTQTPKHLITATGQRVTLRCSPRSGDLSVYWYQQSLDQGLQFLIQYYNGEERAKGNILERFSAQQFPDLHSELNLSSLELGDSALYFCASSDGEGMNTEAFFGQGTRLTVV.

The V and J genes are TRBV27 and TRBJ2-7; a weak D match, TRBD1 (5 bases). The CDR3 runs to 13 residues. Germline assignment: CDR1 MNHEY and CDR2 SMNVEV (reference sequence). Between the trimmed V and J ends, which lost 2 bases and 6 bases, there was a span of 11 bases. The CDR3 DNA follows: TGTGCCAGCAGTTTACTATATGGGGCCGAGCAGTACTTC. This sequence encodes CASSLLYGAEQYF.

The chain links TRBV9 to TRBJ2-7, with 7 positions matching TRBD1. This CDR3 region has 14 residues. CDR1 is SGDLS, CDR2 YYNGEE, per germline. Trimming cost V 4 bases and J 2 bases; bases outside gene matches: 6. CDR3 sequence: CASSLRDSPYEQYF. CDR3 DNA: TGTGCCAGCAGCCTCCGGGACAGTCCCTACGAGCAGTACTTC. The variable domain in full, with the rest retrieved from reference TRBV9 and TRBJ2-7, is DSGVTQTPKHLITATGQRVTLRCSPRSGDLSVYWYQQSLDQGLQFLIQYYNGEERAKGNILERFSAQQFPDLHSELNLSSLELGDSALYFCASSLRDSPYEQYFGPGTRLTVT.

This rearrangement joins TRBV29-1 to TRBJ2-7; D uncertain. This CDR3 contains 14 residues. V lost 4 bases and J lost 3, with 16 bases in between. Germline V gives CDR1 SQVTM, CDR2 ANQGSEA. CDR3: CSVVSVSARYEQYF. CDR3 coding DNA: TGCAGCGTTGTTTCCGTCAGCGCCCGCTACGAGCAGTACTTC.

The rearrangement joins TRBV30 to TRBJ1-5; maybe TRBD1 (5 bases). This CDR3 has 17 amino acids. V lost 3 bases, J lost 2 bases, and 20 bases lay in between. In germline, CDR1 is GTSNPN, CDR2 SVGIG (reference sequence). This CDR3 reads CAWSAHTHQGGNQPQHF. The CDR3 DNA sequence: TGTGCCTGGAGCGCCCACACCCACCAGGGTGGCAATCAGCCCCAGCATTTT.

The rearrangement joins TRBV19 to TRBJ2-7, with D perhaps TRBD2 (6 bases). This CDR3 has 13 residues. V lost 5 bases to trimming and J lost 3 bases, with 11 bases between them. Germline values: CDR1 LNHDA, CDR2 SQIVND (reference sequence). Here the CDR3 reads CASSEGLVYEQYF. In DNA form, the CDR3 reads TGTGCCAGTAGTGAGGGACTCGTCTACGAGCAGTACTTC.

This rearrangement joins TRBV13 to TRBJ1-4; D may be TRBD1 (6 bases). V was pared by 2 bases and J by 7 bases, with 20 bases between. CDR3 size: 17 residues. Germline V lookup: CDR1 PRHDT, CDR2 FYEKMQ (reference sequence). The CDR3 loop reads CASSLRGGPERGEKLFF. For the CDR3, the DNA is TGTGCCAGCAGCTTACGTGGGGGCCCCGAACGGGGTGAAAAACTGTTTTTT.

The V call is TRBV6-5, the J call TRBJ1-1; TRBD1 agrees at 7 bases. This CDR3 comprises 13 residues. Germline CDR1 reads MNHEY; CDR2 reads SVGAGI. V trimming: 7 bases; J trimming: 1 base; junction bases outside the gene matches: 3. The CDR3 is CASTGTENTEAFF. In DNA, the CDR3 is TGTGCCAGCACCGGGACAGAGAACACTGAAGCTTTCTTT.

The chain recombines TRBV7-2 with TRBJ2-3, with D perhaps matching TRBD1 (6 bases). This CDR3 has 15 residues. With 3 bases removed from V and 5 bases from J, the gap between germline ends came to 15 bases. Germline loops: CDR1 SGHTA, CDR2 FQGNSA. The CDR3 bases are TGTGCCAGCAGCTTCCCGGGACACCCCAAAGATACGCAGTATTTT. Encoded protein: CASSFPGHPKDTQYF.